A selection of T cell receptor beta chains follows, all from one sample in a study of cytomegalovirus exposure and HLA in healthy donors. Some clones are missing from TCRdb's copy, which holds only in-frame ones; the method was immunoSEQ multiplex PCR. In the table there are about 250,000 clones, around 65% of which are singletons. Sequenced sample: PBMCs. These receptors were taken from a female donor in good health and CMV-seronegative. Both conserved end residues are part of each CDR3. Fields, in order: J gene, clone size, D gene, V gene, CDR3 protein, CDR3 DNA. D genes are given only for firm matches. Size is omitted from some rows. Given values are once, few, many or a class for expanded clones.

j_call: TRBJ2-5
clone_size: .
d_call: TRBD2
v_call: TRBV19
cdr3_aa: CASSIEGGVKETQYF
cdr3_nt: TGTGCCAGTAGTATTGAGGGAGGGGTCAAAGAGACCCAGTACTTC

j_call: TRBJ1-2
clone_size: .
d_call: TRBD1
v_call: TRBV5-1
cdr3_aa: CASSSTGGAGYTF
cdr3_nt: TGCGCCAGCAGCTCCACAGGGGGCGCGGGCTACACCTTC

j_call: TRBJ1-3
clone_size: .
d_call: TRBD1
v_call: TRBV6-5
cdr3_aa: CASRDRAGNTIYF
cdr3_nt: TGTGCCAGCAGGGACAGGGCTGGAAACACCATATATTTT

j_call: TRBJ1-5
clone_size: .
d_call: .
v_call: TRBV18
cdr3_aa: CASSQGGSNQPQHF
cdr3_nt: TGTGCCAGCTCACAGGGGGGGTCTAATCAGCCCCAGCATTTT

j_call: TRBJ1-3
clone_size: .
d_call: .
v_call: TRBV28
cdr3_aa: CASSLGGARVGNTIYF
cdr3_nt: TGTGCCAGCAGTTTAGGCGGGGCCCGTGTCGGAAACACCATATATTTT

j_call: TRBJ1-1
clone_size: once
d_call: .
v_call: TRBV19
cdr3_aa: CASTTDRINTEAFF
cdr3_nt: TGTGCCAGTACTACGGACAGAATCAACACTGAAGCTTTCTTT

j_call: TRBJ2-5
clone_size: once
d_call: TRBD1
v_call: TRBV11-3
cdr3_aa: CASSGRAGTAKETQYF
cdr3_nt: TGTGCCAGCAGCGGTAGGGCCGGGACAGCGAAAGAGACCCAGTACTTC

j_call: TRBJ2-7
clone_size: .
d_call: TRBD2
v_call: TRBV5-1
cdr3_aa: CASSLEASGRLEQYF
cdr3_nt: TGCGCCAGCAGCTTGGAGGCTAGCGGGAGGCTCGAGCAGTACTTC

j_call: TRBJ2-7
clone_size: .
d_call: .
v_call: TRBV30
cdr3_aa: CAWSRGGGLNEQYF
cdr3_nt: TGTGCCTGGAGTAGGGGGGGAGGGCTTAACGAGCAGTACTTC

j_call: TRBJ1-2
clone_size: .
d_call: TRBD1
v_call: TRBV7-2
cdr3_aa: CASSPDRNYGYTF
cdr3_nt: TGTGCCAGCAGCCCGGACAGGAACTATGGCTACACCTTC

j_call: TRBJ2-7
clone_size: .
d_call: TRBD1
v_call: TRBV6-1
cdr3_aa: CASSEGRGRGTGSPYEQYF
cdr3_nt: TGTGCCAGCAGTGAAGGGCGAGGTCGAGGGACAGGGTCCCCCTACGAGCAGTACTTC

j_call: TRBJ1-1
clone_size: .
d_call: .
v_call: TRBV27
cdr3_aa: CASSDGVNTEAFF
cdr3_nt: TGTGCCAGCAGTGACGGGGTTAACACTGAAGCTTTCTTT

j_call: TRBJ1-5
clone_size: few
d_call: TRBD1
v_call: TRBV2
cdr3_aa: CASSEPTGARSNQPQHF
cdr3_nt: TGTGCCAGCAGTGAACCAACAGGGGCTCGTAGCAATCAGCCCCAGCATTTT

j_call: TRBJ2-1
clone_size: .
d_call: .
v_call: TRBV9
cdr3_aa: CASSVRRGPGYNEQFF
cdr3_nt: TGTGCCAGCAGCGTCCGCAGGGGCCCCGGTTACAATGAGCAGTTCTTC

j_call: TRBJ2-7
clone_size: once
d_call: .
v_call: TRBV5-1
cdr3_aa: CASSPGGTLQTYEQYF
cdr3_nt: TGCGCCAGCAGCCCGGGTGGGACTCTACAAACCTACGAGCAGTACTTC

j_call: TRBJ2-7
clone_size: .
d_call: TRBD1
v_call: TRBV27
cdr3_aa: CASSLHRGVPYEQYF
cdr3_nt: TGTGCCAGCAGTCTCCACAGGGGGGTCCCCTACGAGCAGTACTTC

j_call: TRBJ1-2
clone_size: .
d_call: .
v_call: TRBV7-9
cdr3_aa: CASSLMTANYGYTF
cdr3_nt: TGTGCCAGCAGCTTAATGACAGCCAACTATGGCTACACCTTC

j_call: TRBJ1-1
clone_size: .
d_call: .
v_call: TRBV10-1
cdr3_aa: CASSTRGNTEAFF
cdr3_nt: TGCGCCAGCAGTACCAGGGGAAACACTGAAGCTTTCTTT

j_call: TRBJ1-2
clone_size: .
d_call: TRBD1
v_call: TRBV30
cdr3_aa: CAWSGNAQGADGYTF
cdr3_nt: TGTGCCTGGAGTGGGAATGCGCAGGGGGCCGACGGCTACACCTTC

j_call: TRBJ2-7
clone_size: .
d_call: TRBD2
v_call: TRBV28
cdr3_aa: CASSPGLASYEQYF
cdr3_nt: TGTGCCAGCAGCCCGGGACTAGCGTCCTACGAGCAGTACTTC

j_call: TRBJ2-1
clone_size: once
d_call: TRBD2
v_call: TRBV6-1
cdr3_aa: CASSEILAGDPYNEQFF
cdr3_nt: TGTGCCAGCAGTGAGATCCTAGCGGGAGACCCATACAATGAGCAGTTCTTC

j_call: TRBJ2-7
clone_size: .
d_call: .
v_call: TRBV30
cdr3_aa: CAWSWEYEQYF
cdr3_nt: TGTGCCTGGAGTTGGGAGTACGAGCAGTACTTC

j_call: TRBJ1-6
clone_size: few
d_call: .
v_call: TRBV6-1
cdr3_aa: CASSDWAQTRGNSPLHF
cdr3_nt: TGTGCCAGCAGTGATTGGGCACAAACCAGGGGTAATTCACCCCTCCACTTT

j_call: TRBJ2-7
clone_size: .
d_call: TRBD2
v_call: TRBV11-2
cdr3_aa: CASSPGTRVGEQYF
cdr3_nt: TGTGCCAGCAGCCCCGGGACTAGAGTGGGGGAGCAGTACTTC

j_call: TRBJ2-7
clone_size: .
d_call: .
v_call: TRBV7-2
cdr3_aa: CASSLGGGYEQYF
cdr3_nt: TGTGCCAGCAGCTTAGGTGGCGGCTACGAGCAGTACTTC

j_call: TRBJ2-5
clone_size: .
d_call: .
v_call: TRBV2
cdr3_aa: CASSTRPRDQETQYF
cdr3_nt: TGTGCCAGCAGTACCCGCCCGAGAGACCAAGAGACCCAGTACTTC

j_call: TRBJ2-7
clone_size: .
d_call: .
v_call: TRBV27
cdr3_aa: CASSSTSSYEQYF
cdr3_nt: TGTGCCAGCAGCTCAACTAGTTCTTACGAGCAGTACTTC

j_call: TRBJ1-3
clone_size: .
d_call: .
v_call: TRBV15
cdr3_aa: CATSRDRRGSGNTIYF
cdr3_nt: TGTGCCACCAGCAGAGATCGTAGAGGCTCTGGAAACACCATATATTTT

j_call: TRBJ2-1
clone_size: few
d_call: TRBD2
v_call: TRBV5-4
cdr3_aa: CASSPSSGRANEQFF
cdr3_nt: TGTGCCAGCAGTCCTAGTAGCGGGAGGGCCAATGAGCAGTTCTTC

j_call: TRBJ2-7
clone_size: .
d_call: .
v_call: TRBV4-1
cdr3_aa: CASSQTPSRGGNEQYF
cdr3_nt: TGCGCCAGCAGCCAGACTCCGTCGAGGGGGGGCAACGAGCAGTACTTC

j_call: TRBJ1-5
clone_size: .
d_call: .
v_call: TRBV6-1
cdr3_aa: CASSGGQANQPQHF
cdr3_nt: TGTGCCAGCAGTGGCGGGCAGGCTAATCAGCCCCAGCATTTT

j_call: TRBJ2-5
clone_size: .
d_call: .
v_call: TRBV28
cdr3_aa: CASQVEETQYF
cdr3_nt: TGTGCCTCACAGGTTGAAGAGACCCAGTACTTC

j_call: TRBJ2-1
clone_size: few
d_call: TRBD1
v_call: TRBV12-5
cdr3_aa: CASGSGQDSYNEQFF
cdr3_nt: TGTGCTAGTGGTTCAGGACAGGACTCCTACAATGAGCAGTTCTTC

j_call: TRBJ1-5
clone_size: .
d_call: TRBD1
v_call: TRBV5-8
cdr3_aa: CASSKRTGGQPQHF
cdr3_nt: TGTGCCAGCAGCAAACGGACAGGGGGTCAGCCCCAGCATTTT

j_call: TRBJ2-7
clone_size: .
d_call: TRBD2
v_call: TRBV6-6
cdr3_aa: CASSRSGTSESYEQYF
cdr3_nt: TGTGCCAGCAGTCGTTCCGGGACTAGCGAATCCTACGAGCAGTACTTC

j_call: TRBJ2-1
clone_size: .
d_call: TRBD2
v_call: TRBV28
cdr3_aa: CASYTSGGFGQFF
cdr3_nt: TGTGCCAGCTATACTAGCGGGGGGTTCGGGCAGTTCTTC

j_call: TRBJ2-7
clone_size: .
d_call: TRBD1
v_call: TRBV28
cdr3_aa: CASSPSPSGQGDF
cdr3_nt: TGTGCCAGCAGCCCCTCGCCGTCGGGACAGGGGGACTTC

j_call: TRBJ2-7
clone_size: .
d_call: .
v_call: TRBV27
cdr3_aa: CASSPRGGPTGEQYF
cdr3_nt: TGTGCCAGCAGTCCCCGAGGAGGCCCGACGGGTGAGCAGTACTTC

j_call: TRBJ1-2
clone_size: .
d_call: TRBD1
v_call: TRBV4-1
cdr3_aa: CASSTLGQGITNYGYTF
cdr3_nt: TGCGCCAGCAGCACCCTGGGACAGGGAATTACTAACTATGGCTACACCTTC